This is a list of T cell receptor beta chains from one sample in a study of T-cell reconstitution after alpha-beta-depleted transplantation in children. MiXCR was run by TCRdb on the PCR reads, yielding one entry per CDR3 protein. The table includes around 200,000 distinct CDR3 sequences, about 15% detected once. The specimen comprised PBMCs, mostly from graft donor cells, sampled 360 days after TCRalphabeta/CD19-depleted stem cell transplant. These receptor sequences come from a male patient between 2 and 15 years old who had a stem cell transplant for acute lymphoblastic leukemia, so the T cells may come from the graft donor. The CDR3 runs from the conserved cysteine through the conserved F or W. Each record gives: clone size, J gene, V gene, D gene, CDR3 protein, CDR3 DNA. D genes are given only for firm matches. For some rows the clone size is stated as once, few or many, or as a class when expanded; others skip it.

many	TRBJ2-1	TRBV24-1	TRBD1	CATSDRRQGRLSEQFF	TGTGCCACCAGTGATCGAAGACAGGGCCGCCTGAGTGAGCAGTTCTTC
.	TRBJ2-1	TRBV5-1	.	CASSGLGGGGAPIYEQFF	TGCGCCAGCAGCGGCTTAGGAGGTGGGGGAGCCCCTATTTATGAGCAGTTCTTC
few	TRBJ2-3	TRBV3-1	.	CASSLESAGPTQYF	TGTGCCAGCAGCCTAGAGTCTGCCGGCCCGACGCAGTATTTT
few	TRBJ2-2	TRBV6-5	TRBD1	CASSYTTGGSGELFF	TGTGCCAGCAGTTACACGACAGGGGGATCCGGGGAGCTGTTTTTT
few	TRBJ1-1	TRBV5-1	.	CASSPPRQGRDTEAFF	TGCGCCAGCAGCCCACCCCGACAAGGGAGGGACACTGAAGCTTTCTTT
few	TRBJ2-2	TRBV18	.	CASSPLDNTGELFF	TGTGCCAGCTCACCACTGGACAACACCGGGGAGCTGTTTTTT
few	TRBJ2-7	TRBV27	.	CASSPGNEQYF	TGTGCCAGCAGCCCGGGGAACGAGCAGTACTTC
.	TRBJ2-2	TRBV7-2	TRBD2	CASSQTSGEPTGELFF	TGTGCCAGCAGCCAGACTAGCGGGGAACCCACCGGGGAGCTGTTTTTT
.	TRBJ2-5	TRBV7-7	.	CASSLGQPDGETQYF	TGTGCTAGCAGCTTAGGACAGCCGGACGGAGAGACCCAGTACTTC
.	TRBJ2-7	TRBV4-3	TRBD2	CASSQENGGLAVYEQYF	TGCGCCAGCAGCCAAGAAAACGGGGGACTAGCGGTCTACGAGCAGTACTTC
.	TRBJ2-5	TRBV5-1	.	CASSLRPGEQETQYF	TGCGCCAGCAGCTTACGACCGGGAGAACAAGAGACCCAGTACTTC
few	TRBJ2-2	TRBV7-9	.	CASSTNGPTNTGELFF	TGTGCCAGCAGCACCAATGGTCCTACGAACACCGGGGAGCTGTTTTTT
.	TRBJ2-7	TRBV3-1	.	CASSNGERLGRGHSYEQYF	TGTGCCAGCAGCAACGGTGAACGATTAGGGCGGGGCCACTCCTACGAGCAGTACTTC
.	TRBJ2-5	TRBV12-3/TRBV12-4	.	CASSLAGVWETQYF	TGTGCCAGCAGTTTAGCGGGGGTTTGGGAGACCCAGTACTTC
.	TRBJ2-2	TRBV5-1	.	CASSLVQTNTGELFF	TGCGCCAGCAGCTTGGTGCAGACCAACACCGGGGAGCTGTTTTTT
many	TRBJ2-1	TRBV20-1	TRBD2	CSAKTLAAYNEQFF	TGCAGTGCTAAGACCCTAGCGGCCTACAATGAGCAGTTCTTC
few	TRBJ2-2	TRBV7-2	.	CASSLVPGELFF	TGTGCCAGCAGCTTAGTTCCCGGGGAGCTGTTTTTT
few	TRBJ1-1	TRBV29-1	.	CSVAGMQGRTEAFF	TGCAGCGTTGCGGGTATGCAGGGGAGGACTGAAGCTTTCTTT
many	TRBJ2-2	TRBV10-3	.	CAIRLLDSPTGELFF	TGTGCCATCAGACTCTTAGACAGTCCTACCGGGGAGCTGTTTTTT
few	TRBJ2-6	TRBV10-3	TRBD1	CAISAQGALSSGANVLTF	TGTGCCATCAGTGCACAGGGGGCGCTTAGTTCTGGGGCCAACGTCCTGACTTTC
few	TRBJ2-1	TRBV29-1	.	CSVSPTRYEQFF	TGCAGCGTTTCTCCGACTAGGTATGAGCAGTTCTTC
.	TRBJ1-4	TRBV10-3	.	CAISKGENEKLFF	TGTGCCATCAGCAAGGGGGAAAACGAAAAACTGTTTTTT
.	TRBJ1-6	TRBV5-1	.	CASRQGFESPLHF	TGCGCCAGCAGACAGGGATTCGAGTCACCCCTCCACTTT
.	TRBJ1-1	TRBV12-3/TRBV12-4	TRBD1	CASGQGSNTEAFF	TGTGCCAGCGGACAGGGATCGAACACTGAAGCTTTCTTT
.	TRBJ2-1	TRBV10-3	TRBD1	CAISLRQGYNEQFF	TGTGCCATCAGCCTTAGACAGGGTTACAATGAGCAGTTCTTC
many	TRBJ1-2	TRBV27	TRBD1	CASSLRGTGGGDGYTF	TGTGCCAGCAGTTTAAGGGGGACAGGGGGCGGTGATGGCTACACCTTC
once	TRBJ2-3	TRBV18	.	CASSPLEAPHTDTQYF	TGTGCCAGCTCACCTCTCGAAGCACCACACACAGATACGCAGTATTTT
.	TRBJ2-5	TRBV5-1	TRBD1	CASSLRDSLQETQYF	TGCGCCAGCAGCCTCCGGGACAGCTTACAAGAGACCCAGTACTTC
.	TRBJ1-6	TRBV10-2	TRBD1	CASSDEQGNSPLHF	TGCGCCAGCAGTGATGAACAGGGGAATTCACCCCTCCACTTT
.	TRBJ2-5	TRBV13	TRBD2	CASSFGGVRETQYF	TGTGCCAGCAGCTTCGGGGGGGTTAGAGAGACCCAGTACTTC
few	TRBJ1-4	TRBV12-3/TRBV12-4	.	CASSSGSIYEKLFF	TGTGCCAGCAGTTCAGGCTCCATTTATGAAAAACTGTTTTTT
few	TRBJ2-2	TRBV14	TRBD2	CASSQFDLAGGAANTGELFF	TGTGCCAGCAGCCAATTCGACTTGGCGGGGGGCGCCGCGAACACCGGGGAGCTGTTTTTT
few	TRBJ2-6	TRBV14	.	CASSQVGPSGANVLTF	TGTGCCAGCAGCCAAGTGGGCCCCTCTGGGGCCAACGTCCTGACTTTC
.	TRBJ2-7	TRBV5-1	.	CASSSLADSLADEQYF	TGCGCCAGCAGCTCCCTTGCGGATTCGCTCGCCGACGAGCAGTACTTC
few	TRBJ2-3	TRBV7-9	.	CASSLWGESTDTQYF	TGTGCCAGCAGCTTATGGGGGGAAAGCACAGATACGCAGTATTTT
few	TRBJ2-1	TRBV12-3/TRBV12-4	TRBD2	CASSFGGRASEQFF	TGTGCCAGCAGTTTTGGCGGGAGGGCCAGTGAGCAGTTCTTC
.	TRBJ1-1	TRBV12-5	.	CASGLDRGLIGTEAFF	TGTGCTAGTGGTCTAGACAGAGGCTTGATTGGAACTGAAGCTTTCTTT
many	TRBJ2-7	TRBV12-3/TRBV12-4	TRBD2	CASSLSGGSYEQYF	TGTGCCAGCAGTTTATCCGGGGGGTCCTACGAGCAGTACTTC
.	TRBJ1-4	TRBV20-1	.	CSALGGATNEKLFF	TGCAGTGCATTGGGGGGTGCAACTAATGAAAAACTGTTTTTT
.	TRBJ2-5	TRBV6-1	.	CASRRNSRETQYF	TGTGCCAGCAGGAGGAACAGTCGAGAGACCCAGTACTTC
many	TRBJ2-7	TRBV29-1	TRBD2	CSVSSGRSSYEQYF	TGCAGCGTTTCAAGCGGGAGGAGCTCCTACGAGCAGTACTTC
once	TRBJ2-1	TRBV11-2	.	CALSAGGIYNEQFF	TGTGCCCTTAGCGCCGGGGGCATATACAATGAGCAGTTCTTC
few	TRBJ2-7	TRBV12-3/TRBV12-4	.	CASSSQTMSDEQYF	TGTGCCAGCAGTTCCCAGACTATGTCGGACGAGCAGTACTTC
few	TRBJ2-3	TRBV5-1	.	CASSPTGGPRGDTQYF	TGCGCCAGCAGCCCCACCGGGGGTCCCCGGGGAGATACGCAGTATTTT
.	TRBJ2-2	TRBV7-3	.	CASSLRLAGPGTGELFF	TGTGCCAGCAGCTTAAGATTGGCGGGGCCCGGCACCGGGGAGCTGTTTTTT
.	TRBJ1-3	TRBV7-6	.	CASSPNSGNTIYF	TGTGCCAGCAGCCCTAACTCTGGAAACACCATATATTTT
.	TRBJ1-1	TRBV6-2/TRBV6-3	.	CASASGQGRYAFF	TGTGCCAGCGCATCAGGGCAGGGGAGATACGCTTTCTTT
few	TRBJ2-3	TRBV12-3/TRBV12-4	TRBD1	CASSWDRWGTDTQYF	TGTGCCAGCAGTTGGGACAGGTGGGGCACAGATACGCAGTATTTT
few	TRBJ2-1	TRBV30	TRBD1	CAWSSGGVEQFF	TGTGCCTGGAGTTCAGGGGGCGTTGAGCAGTTCTTC
.	TRBJ1-1	TRBV12-3/TRBV12-4	.	CASSLGGAQAEAFF	TGTGCCAGCAGTTTGGGGGGGGCGCAGGCTGAAGCTTTCTTT
few	TRBJ2-5	TRBV20-1	TRBD1	CSATQGETQYF	TGCAGTGCTACACAGGGGGAGACCCAGTACTTC